This TCR beta chain was sequenced during a study of CD8+CD57+ T cells in acquired aplastic anemia. Study information: Isolated CD4+ and CD8+ cells, once sorted, yielded DNA averaging 3.2 ug.

An expansion of CD8+CD57+ cells by flow cytometry had been shown in patients chosen for sequencing. The diagnosis in all patients was severe acquired aplastic anemia. Genomic DNA acted as the template from which TCR beta VDJ combination and CDR3 sequence profiling were carried out. One entry per CDR3 protein, called by TCRdb with MiXCR from the reads. The table has 270,000 or so distinct CDR3 sequences, around 82% seen once. V lost 7 bases, J lost 3 bases, and 18 bases lay in between. The CDR3 totals 14 residues. The germline V gene has CDR1 SQVTM and CDR2 ANQGSEA. This clonotype came up a few times. Its antigen is unidentified. Study outcomes and limitations: Levels of CD8+ Simpson's diversity were not significantly distinct in patients versus controls. Patients and controls were found to share some 30 CD8+ CDR3 sequences.

V gene TRBV29-1 combines with J gene TRBJ1-1; tentatively, D is TRBD1 (6 bases). What was sequenced was sorted CD4+, CD8+, or CD8+CD57+ T cells (not recorded which) from PBMCs. The TCR originated in a human donor with aplastic anemia. CDR3 in amino acids: CSARDGGQYTEAFF. CDR3 DNA sequence: TGCAGCGCTCGCGACGGGGGGCAGTACACTGAAGCTTTCTTT.